A selection of T cell receptor beta chains follows, all from one sample in a study of long-term antiretroviral therapy in people with HIV. Profiling relied on immunoSEQ multiplex PCR, and the TCRdb table lists in-frame clones only, not all of them. In the table there are some 22,000 clones, roughly 86% of which are singletons. Sequences were derived from unsorted PBMCs, sampled 1.3 years after starting antiretroviral therapy. The receptors shown here come from a man in his 60s with HIV. The CDR3 runs from the conserved cysteine through the conserved F or W. D genes are given only for firm matches. Clone size is not always given. Where it is, it says once, few, many or a class for expanded clones.

clone_size	d_call	v_call	j_call	cdr3_aa	cdr3_nt
once	TRBD1	TRBV5-1	TRBJ2-1	CASSLLQGTYNEQFF	TGCGCCAGCAGCCTACTACAGGGGACCTACAATGAGCAGTTCTTC
once	NA	TRBV2	TRBJ2-7	CASSTGMSYEQYF	TGTGCCAGCAGCACAGGGATGTCCTACGAGCAGTACTTC
NA	NA	TRBV6-1	TRBJ1-2	CASRTQAGSYGYTF	TGTGCCAGCAGGACCCAGGCGGGCAGCTATGGCTACACCTTC
few	NA	TRBV9	TRBJ2-5	CASSVGLRETQYF	TGTGCCAGCAGCGTGGGACTCCGGGAGACCCAGTACTTC
NA	NA	TRBV10-1	TRBJ2-1	CASSSAVGINDEQFF	TGCGCCAGCAGTTCAGCGGTGGGGATTAACGATGAGCAGTTCTTC
NA	NA	TRBV21-1	TRBJ1-3	CASNLLTRANTIYF	TGTGCCAGCAACCTACTAACCCGGGCTAACACCATATATTTT
NA	NA	TRBV9	TRBJ1-1	CASSVGSNTEAFF	TGTGCCAGCAGCGTAGGATCCAACACTGAAGCTTTCTTT
NA	TRBD1	TRBV4-1	TRBJ2-7	CASSQDEGGTYEQYF	TGCGCCAGCAGCCAAGATGAAGGGGGCACCTACGAGCAGTACTTC
NA	TRBD1	TRBV2	TRBJ1-5	CASGTGDLSPQHF	TGTGCCAGCGGCACAGGGGACTTATCGCCCCAGCATTTT
few	TRBD1	TRBV28	TRBJ1-2	CASSLSTGGNYGYTF	TGTGCCAGCAGTTTATCGACAGGGGGTAACTATGGCTACACCTTC
NA	NA	TRBV5-6	TRBJ1-2	CASSLGSQPFNYGYTF	TGTGCCAGCAGCTTGGGTAGCCAACCTTTTAACTATGGCTACACCTTC
NA	NA	TRBV5-5	TRBJ2-2	CASSLWGGELFF	TGTGCCAGCAGCTTGTGGGGCGGGGAGCTGTTTTTT
NA	TRBD2	TRBV29-1	TRBJ2-3	CGGGADTQYF	TGCGGGGGAGGGGCAGATACGCAGTATTTT
NA	NA	TRBV18	TRBJ2-5	CASSPSGQETQYF	TGTGCCAGCTCACCATCCGGCCAAGAGACCCAGTACTTC
once	NA	TRBV23-1	TRBJ2-7	CASSQWTEGSVYEQYF	TGCGCCAGCAGTCAATGGACAGAGGGTAGTGTGTACGAGCAGTACTTC
NA	NA	TRBV15	TRBJ2-5	CATSRQLLQETQYF	TGTGCCACCAGCCGACAGTTACTACAAGAGACCCAGTACTTC
few	NA	TRBV14	TRBJ2-7	CASSQVNSFSYEQYF	TGTGCCAGCAGCCAAGTAAATTCATTCTCCTACGAGCAGTACTTC
NA	TRBD1	TRBV6-1	TRBJ1-1	CASTEGTGDEAFF	TGTGCCAGCACGGAAGGGACAGGGGATGAAGCTTTCTTT
NA	TRBD1	TRBV7-2	TRBJ2-3	CASSQTSTGPFTDTQYF	TGTGCCAGCAGCCAGACCTCGACAGGGCCGTTCACAGATACGCAGTATTTT
once	NA	TRBV18	TRBJ2-3	CASSPLPPSTDTQYF	TGTGCCAGCTCACCACTACCTCCCAGCACAGATACGCAGTATTTT
NA	NA	TRBV10-3	TRBJ1-3	CAISAGYSGNTIYF	TGTGCCATCAGTGCGGGTTACTCTGGAAACACCATATATTTT
NA	TRBD1	TRBV10-2	TRBJ1-1	CASSDPGGGRRNTEAFF	TGCGCCAGCAGTGACCCAGGGGGTGGCCGACGGAACACTGAAGCTTTCTTT